Ten or more counts support the clone carrying this T cell receptor beta chain. The antigen is unknown. CDR3 length: 14 amino acids. The germline CDR1 and CDR2 sequences are MGHRA and YSYEKL. Deletions cut 1 base from V and 1 base from J, with 8 bases between. This sample was included in a study of Graves' ophthalmopathy and Graves' hyperthyroidism. Whole-study context: In this cohort's terms, stable hyperthyroidism meant no ophthalmopathy by 18 months of follow-up. Regarding the study as a whole: Detected in blood as well were most expanded thyroid clonotypes with frequency above 0.001. The model achieved 70.59% sensitivity and approximately 74% specificity for ophthalmopathy progression.

RNA served as the template for amplifying TCR beta CDR3 regions. HTBI primers were employed in first-round RT-PCR, then a second-round multiplex PCR followed. TCRdb used MiXCR to reprocess the multiplex PCR reads, holding one entry per CDR3 protein. The sample contains 560,000 or so distinct CDR3 sequences, about 40% of which appear only once. Clinical symptoms and serum thyroxine were used for diagnosis; TRAb, thyroid ultrasound and orbital computed tomography were also relied on. This receptor was identified in an adult man with Graves' hyperthyroidism. The specimen was peripheral blood or thyroid tissue (not recorded which). V usage is TRBV4-1 and J usage is TRBJ2-7; D perhaps matches TRBD1 (6 bases). The CDR3 sequence is CASSQGGGSYEQYF. The CDR3 DNA sequence: TGCGCCAGCAGCCAAGGAGGGGGATCCTACGAGCAGTACTTC.